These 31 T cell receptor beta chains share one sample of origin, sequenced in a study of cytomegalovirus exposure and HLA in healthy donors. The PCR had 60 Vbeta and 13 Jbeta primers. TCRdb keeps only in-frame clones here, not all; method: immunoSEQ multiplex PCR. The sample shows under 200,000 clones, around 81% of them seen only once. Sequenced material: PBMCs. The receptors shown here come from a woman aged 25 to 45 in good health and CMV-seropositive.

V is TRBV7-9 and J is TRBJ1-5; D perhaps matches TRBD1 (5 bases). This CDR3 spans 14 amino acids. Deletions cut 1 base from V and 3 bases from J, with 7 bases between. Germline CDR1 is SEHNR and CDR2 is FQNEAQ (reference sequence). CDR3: CASSLEGSNQPQHF. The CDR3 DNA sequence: TGTGCCAGCAGCTTAGAGGGGTCCAATCAGCCCCAGCATTTT.

The CDR3 nucleotides read TGTGCCAGCAGCTTAGCGGGAGCGGGTGGAGATACGCAGTATTTT. It encodes CASSLAGAGGDTQYF. The genes are TRBV7-2 and TRBJ2-3, with a possible D match to TRBD2 (6 bases). Germline V gives CDR1 SGHTA, CDR2 FQGNSA. CDR3 length equals 15 residues. Trimming stripped 0 bases from V and 5 bases from J, with 12 bases between.

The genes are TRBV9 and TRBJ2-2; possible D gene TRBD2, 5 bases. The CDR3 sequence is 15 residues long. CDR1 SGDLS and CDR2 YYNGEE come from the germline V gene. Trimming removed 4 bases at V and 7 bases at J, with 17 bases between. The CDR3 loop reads CASSSRTGGYGELFF. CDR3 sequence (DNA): TGTGCCAGCAGCTCCCGAACCGGCGGGTACGGGGAGCTGTTTTTT.

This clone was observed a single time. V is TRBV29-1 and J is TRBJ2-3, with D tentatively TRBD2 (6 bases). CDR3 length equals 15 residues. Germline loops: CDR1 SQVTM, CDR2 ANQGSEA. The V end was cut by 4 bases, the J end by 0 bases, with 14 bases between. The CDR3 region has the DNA TGCAGCGTTGCAGGTACTAGCCCTAGCACAGATACGCAGTATTTT. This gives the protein CSVAGTSPSTDTQYF.

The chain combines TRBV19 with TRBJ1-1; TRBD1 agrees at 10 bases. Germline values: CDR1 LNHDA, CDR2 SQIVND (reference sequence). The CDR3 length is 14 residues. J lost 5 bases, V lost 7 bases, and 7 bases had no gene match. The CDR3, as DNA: TGTGCCAGTACTATGGGACAGGGGCCAACTGAAGCTTTCTTT. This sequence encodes CASTMGQGPTEAFF.

This CDR3 is CASSLDGTDNSPLHF. CDR3 in DNA: TGCGCCAGCAGCTTGGACGGGACAGACAATTCACCCCTCCACTTT. V gene TRBV5-1 combines with J gene TRBJ1-6, with 7 bases matching TRBD1. Per the germline V gene, CDR1 is SGHRS and CDR2 is YFSETQ. Unmatched junction bases numbered 4, after V lost 0 bases and J lost 7 bases. This CDR3 comprises 15 residues. The variable domain in full, with the rest retrieved from reference TRBV5-1 and TRBJ1-6, is KAGVTQTPRYLIKTRGQQVTLSCSPISGHRSVSWYQQTPGQGLQFLFEYFSETQRNKGNFPGRFSGRQFSNSRSEMNVSTLELGDSALYLCASSLDGTDNSPLHFGNGTRLTVT.

The CDR3 DNA reads as TGTGCCAGCAGCTCGGAGGCGGACGGTCTCTCTGGGGCCAACGTCCTGACTTTC. Residues: CASSSEADGLSGANVLTF. The chain is built from TRBV7-9 and TRBJ2-6; TRBD2 might be the D (5 bases). CDR1 and CDR2 from the germline V gene are SEHNR and FQNEAQ (reference sequence). V lost 4 bases, J lost 0 bases, and 16 bases lay in between. The CDR3 covers 18 residues.

DNA of the CDR3: TGTGCCAGCAGTGGAGGTTGGGGGCTAAATAGAAAGGGACTGTTTTTT. Residues: CASSGGWGLNRKGLFF. The chain carries TRBV25-1 and TRBJ1-4; possible D gene TRBD1, 6 bases. The CDR3 is made up of 16 amino acids. The V gene lost 4 bases and the J gene lost 13 bases, with 25 bases spanning the gap. Germline assignment: CDR1 MGHDK and CDR2 SYGVNS.

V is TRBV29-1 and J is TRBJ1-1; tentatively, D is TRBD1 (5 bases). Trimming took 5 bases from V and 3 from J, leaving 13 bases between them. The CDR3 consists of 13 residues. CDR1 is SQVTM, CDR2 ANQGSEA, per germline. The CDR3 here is CSVRYGGDTEAFF. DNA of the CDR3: TGCAGCGTTCGTTATGGGGGGGACACTGAAGCTTTCTTT.

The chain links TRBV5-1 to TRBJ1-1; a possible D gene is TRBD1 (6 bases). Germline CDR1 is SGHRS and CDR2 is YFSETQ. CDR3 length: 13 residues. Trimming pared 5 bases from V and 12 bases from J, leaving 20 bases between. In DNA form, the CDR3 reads TGCGCCAGCAGTTATCAACAGGGCCCTGGGACTTTCTTT. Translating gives CASSYQQGPGTFF.

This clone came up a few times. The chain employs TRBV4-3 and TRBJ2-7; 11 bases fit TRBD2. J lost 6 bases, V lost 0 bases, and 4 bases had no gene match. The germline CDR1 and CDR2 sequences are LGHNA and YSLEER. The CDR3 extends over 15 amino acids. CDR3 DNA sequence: TGCGCCAGCAGCCAAGAGGCTAGCGGGAGGTCCGAGCAGTACTTC. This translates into CASSQEASGRSEQYF.

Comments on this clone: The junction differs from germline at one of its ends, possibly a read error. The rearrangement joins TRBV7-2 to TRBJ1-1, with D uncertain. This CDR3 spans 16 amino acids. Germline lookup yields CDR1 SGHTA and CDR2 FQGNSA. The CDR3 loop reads CASRLGSGQLPTEAFF. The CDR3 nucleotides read TGTGCCAGCAGATTAGGGTCAGGTCAACTCCCTACTGAAGCTTTCTTT.

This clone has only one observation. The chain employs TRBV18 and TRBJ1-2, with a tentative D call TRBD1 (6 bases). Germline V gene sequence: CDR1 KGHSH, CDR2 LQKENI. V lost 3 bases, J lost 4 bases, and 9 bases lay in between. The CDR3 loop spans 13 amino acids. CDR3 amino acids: CASSPVDSYGYTF. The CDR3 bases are TGTGCCAGCTCACCGGTGGACAGCTATGGCTACACCTTC.

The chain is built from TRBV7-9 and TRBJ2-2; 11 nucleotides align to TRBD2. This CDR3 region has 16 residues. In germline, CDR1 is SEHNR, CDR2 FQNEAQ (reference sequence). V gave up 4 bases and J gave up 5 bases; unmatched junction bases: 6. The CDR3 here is CASSSGTSGATGELFF. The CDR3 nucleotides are TGTGCCAGCAGCTCCGGGACTAGCGGAGCTACCGGGGAGCTGTTTTTT.

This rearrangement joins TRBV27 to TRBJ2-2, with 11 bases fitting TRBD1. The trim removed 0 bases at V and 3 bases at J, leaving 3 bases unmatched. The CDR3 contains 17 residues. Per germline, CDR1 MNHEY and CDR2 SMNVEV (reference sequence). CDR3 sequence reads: CASSLSWGQGDTGELFF. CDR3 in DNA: TGTGCCAGCAGTTTATCATGGGGACAGGGGGACACCGGGGAGCTGTTTTTT.

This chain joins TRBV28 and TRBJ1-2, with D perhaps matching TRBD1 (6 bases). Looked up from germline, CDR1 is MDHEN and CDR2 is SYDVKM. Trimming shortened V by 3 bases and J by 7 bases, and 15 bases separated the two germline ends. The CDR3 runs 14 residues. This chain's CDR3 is CASSFQGRVSGYTF. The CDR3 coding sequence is TGTGCCAGCAGTTTTCAGGGGCGCGTGTCTGGCTACACCTTC.

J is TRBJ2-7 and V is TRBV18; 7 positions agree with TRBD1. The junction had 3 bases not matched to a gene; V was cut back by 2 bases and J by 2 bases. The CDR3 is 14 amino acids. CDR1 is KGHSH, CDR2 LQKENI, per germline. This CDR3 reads CASSPWDRTYEQYF. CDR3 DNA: TGTGCCAGCTCACCATGGGACAGAACCTACGAGCAGTACTTC.

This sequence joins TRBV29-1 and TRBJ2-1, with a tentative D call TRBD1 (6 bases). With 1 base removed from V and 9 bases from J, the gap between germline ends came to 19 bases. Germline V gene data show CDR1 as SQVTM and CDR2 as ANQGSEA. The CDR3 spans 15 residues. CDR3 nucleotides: TGCAGCGTTGAAGGGTATCAGGGGAGAGGCAGTGAGCAGTTCTTC. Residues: CSVEGYQGRGSEQFF.

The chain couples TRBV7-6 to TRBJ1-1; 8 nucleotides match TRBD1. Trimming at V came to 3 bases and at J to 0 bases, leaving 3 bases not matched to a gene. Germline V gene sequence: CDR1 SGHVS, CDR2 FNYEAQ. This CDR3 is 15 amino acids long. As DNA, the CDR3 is TGTGCCAGCAGCTTCGGGACAGGCGTGAACACTGAAGCTTTCTTT. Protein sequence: CASSFGTGVNTEAFF.

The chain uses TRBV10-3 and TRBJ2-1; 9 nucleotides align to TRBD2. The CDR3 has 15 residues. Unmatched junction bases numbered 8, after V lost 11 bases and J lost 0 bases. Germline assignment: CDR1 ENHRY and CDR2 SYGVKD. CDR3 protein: CASRGAGGSYNEQFF. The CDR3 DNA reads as TGTGCCTCGAGGGGAGCGGGAGGCTCCTACAATGAGCAGTTCTTC.

CDR3 sequence: CASSVTGYTGELFF. The CDR3 DNA reads as TGTGCCAGCAGCGTCACAGGGTACACCGGGGAGCTGTTTTTT. V and J are TRBV9 and TRBJ2-2; the D gene is possibly TRBD1 (6 bases). Germline assignment: CDR1 SGDLS and CDR2 YYNGEE. Trimming cost V 2 bases and J 3 bases, with 8 bases left between them. This CDR3 contains 14 residues.

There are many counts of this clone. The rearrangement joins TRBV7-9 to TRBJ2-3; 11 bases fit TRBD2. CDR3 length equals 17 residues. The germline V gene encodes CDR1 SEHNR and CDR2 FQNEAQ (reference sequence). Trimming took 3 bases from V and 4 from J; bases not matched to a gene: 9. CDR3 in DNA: TGTGCCAGCAGCTTCCCGAATAGCGGGGGGGACCCAGATACGCAGTATTTT. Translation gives CASSFPNSGGDPDTQYF.

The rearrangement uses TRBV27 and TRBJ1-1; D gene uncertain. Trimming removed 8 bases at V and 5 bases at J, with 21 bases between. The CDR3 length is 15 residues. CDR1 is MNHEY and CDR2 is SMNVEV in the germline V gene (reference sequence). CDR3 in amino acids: CASFLVGPSGTEAFF. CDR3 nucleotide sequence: TGTGCCAGCTTCTTAGTAGGCCCCTCAGGAACTGAAGCTTTCTTT.

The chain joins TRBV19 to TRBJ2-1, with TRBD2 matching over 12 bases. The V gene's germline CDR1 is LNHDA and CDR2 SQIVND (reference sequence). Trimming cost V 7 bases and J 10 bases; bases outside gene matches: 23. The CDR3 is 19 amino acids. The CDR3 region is CASTRALAGGIGSPPEQFF. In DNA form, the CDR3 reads TGTGCCAGTACGCGAGCTCTAGCGGGAGGGATAGGCAGTCCTCCCGAGCAGTTCTTC.

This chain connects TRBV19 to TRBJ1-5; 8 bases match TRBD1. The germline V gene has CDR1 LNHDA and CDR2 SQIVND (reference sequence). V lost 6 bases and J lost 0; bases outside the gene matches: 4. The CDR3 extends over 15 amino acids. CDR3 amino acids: CASRVQGASNQPQHF. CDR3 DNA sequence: TGTGCCAGTAGGGTCCAGGGGGCTAGCAATCAGCCCCAGCATTTT.

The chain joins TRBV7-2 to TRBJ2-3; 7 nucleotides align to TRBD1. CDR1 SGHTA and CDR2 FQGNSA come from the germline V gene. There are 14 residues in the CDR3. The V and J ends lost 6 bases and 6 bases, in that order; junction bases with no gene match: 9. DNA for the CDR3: TGTGCCAGCAGTTCGGACAGGTCTACGGATACGCAGTATTTT. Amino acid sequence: CASSSDRSTDTQYF.

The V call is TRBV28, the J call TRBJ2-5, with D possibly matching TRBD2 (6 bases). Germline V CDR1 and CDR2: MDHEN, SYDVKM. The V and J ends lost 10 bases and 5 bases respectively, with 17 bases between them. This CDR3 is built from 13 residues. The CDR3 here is CAIVPLGRETQYF. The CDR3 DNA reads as TGTGCCATCGTACCCCTGGGGAGGGAGACCCAGTACTTC.

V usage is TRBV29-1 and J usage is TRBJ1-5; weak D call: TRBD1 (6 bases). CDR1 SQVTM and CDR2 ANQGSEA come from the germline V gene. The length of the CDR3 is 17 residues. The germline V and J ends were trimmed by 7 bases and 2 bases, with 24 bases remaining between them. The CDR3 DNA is TGCAGCGCCTCGACAGCTAGGGGGTCATGGGGCAATCAGCCCCAGCATTTT. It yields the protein CSASTARGSWGNQPQHF. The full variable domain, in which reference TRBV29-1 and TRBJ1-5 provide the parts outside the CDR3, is SAVISQKPSRDICQRGTSLTIQCQVDSQVTMMFWYRQQPGQSLTLIATANQGSEATYESGFVIDKFPISRPNLTFSTLTVSNMSPEDSSIYLCSASTARGSWGNQPQHFGDGTRLSIL.

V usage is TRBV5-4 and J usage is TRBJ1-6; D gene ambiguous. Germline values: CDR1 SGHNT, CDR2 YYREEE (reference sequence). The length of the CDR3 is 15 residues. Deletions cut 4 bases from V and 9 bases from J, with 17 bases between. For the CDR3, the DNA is TGTGCCAGCAGCCACAGTGGCGTACGGCGTTCACCCCTCCACTTT. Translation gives CASSHSGVRRSPLHF. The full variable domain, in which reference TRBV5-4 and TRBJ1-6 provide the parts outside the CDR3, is ETGVTQSPTHLIKTRGQQVTLRCSSQSGHNTVSWYQQALGQGPQFIFQYYREEENGRGNFPPRFSGLQFPNYSSELNVNALELDDSALYLCASSHSGVRRSPLHFGNGTRLTVT.

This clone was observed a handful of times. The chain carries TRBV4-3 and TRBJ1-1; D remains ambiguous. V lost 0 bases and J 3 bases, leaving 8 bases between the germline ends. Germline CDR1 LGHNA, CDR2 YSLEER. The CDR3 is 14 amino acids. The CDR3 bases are TGCGCCAGCAGCCAAGATTCAGGATACACTGAAGCTTTCTTT. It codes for CASSQDSGYTEAFF.

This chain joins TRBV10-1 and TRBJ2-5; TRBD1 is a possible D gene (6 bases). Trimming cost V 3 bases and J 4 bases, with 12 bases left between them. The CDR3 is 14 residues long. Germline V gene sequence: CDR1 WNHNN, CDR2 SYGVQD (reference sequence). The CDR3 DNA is TGCGCCAGCAGTGAAACAGGGCTTGGAGAGACCCAGTACTTC. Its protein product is CASSETGLGETQYF.